This passage covers 7 T cell receptor beta chains from one sample sequenced in a study of a mutant IDH1 vaccine in newly diagnosed glioma. The time point: week 11, during vaccination. In the vaccine, a single dose held 300 ug of the mutant IDH1 20-mer peptide, along with topical imiquimod. Repertoires were generated with immunoSEQ multiplex PCR, while TCRdb's copy carries only in-frame clones and drops some. The profile shows about 60,000 clones, 84% of them singletons. These receptors are not linked to any known antigen. Sequencing used PBMCs, obtained from a glioma patient whose treatment included an IDH1 peptide vaccine. The receptors were gathered from a woman aged 50 to 65 with glioma.

The chain has TRBV4-1 and TRBJ1-2; D gene uncertain. Germline V gives CDR1 MGHRA, CDR2 YSYEKL. Trimming pared 5 bases from V and 6 bases from J, leaving 16 bases between. The CDR3 has 14 residues. The CDR3 DNA follows: TGCGCCAGCAGCTTGGGTCCGGGAGCTGATGGCTACACCTTC. Its translation is CASSLGPGADGYTF.

This chain uses TRBV30 with TRBJ1-2, with D uncertain. Between the trimmed V and J ends, which lost 5 bases and 8 bases, there was a span of 12 bases. The CDR3 runs 11 residues. Germline V gene data show CDR1 as GTSNPN and CDR2 as SVGIG (reference sequence). DNA for the CDR3: TGTGCCTGGGTTGAATCTAACGGCTACACCTTC. It is translated as CAWVESNGYTF.

The chain recombines TRBV29-1 with TRBJ2-7; possibly TRBD1 for D (5 bases). V was cut by 7 bases and J by 5 bases, with 15 bases left in between. The CDR3 runs 12 residues. Per the germline V gene, CDR1 is SQVTM and CDR2 is ANQGSEA. CDR3 residues: CSARQGPHEQYF. The CDR3 nucleotides read TGCAGCGCCCGGCAGGGTCCCCACGAGCAGTACTTC.

This chain connects TRBV7-9 to TRBJ1-1; D uncertain. The CDR3 has 12 amino acids. Germline V gene data show CDR1 as SEHNR and CDR2 as FQNEAQ (reference sequence). Trimming stripped 1 base from V and 1 base from J, with 1 base between. CDR3 sequence: CASSLENTEAFF. As DNA, the CDR3 is TGTGCCAGCAGCTTAGAGAACACTGAAGCTTTCTTT. Using reference TRBV7-9 and TRBJ1-1 for the parts outside the CDR3, the full variable domain is DTGVSQNPRHKITKRGQNVTFRCDPISEHNRLYWYRQTLGQGPEFLTYFQNEAQLEKSRLLSDRFSAERPKGSFSTLEIQRTEQGDSAMYLCASSLENTEAFFGQGTRLTVV.

This chain links TRBV5-1 with TRBJ1-5, with D unresolved. Germline V gene data show CDR1 as SGHRS and CDR2 as YFSETQ. This CDR3 spans 14 amino acids. The V and J ends lost 0 bases and 7 bases respectively, with 11 bases between them. As DNA, the CDR3 is TGCGCCAGCAGCTTGGGGCAGGTGGGCCAGCCCCAGCATTTT. It is translated as CASSLGQVGQPQHF.

This sequence joins TRBV7-6 and TRBJ2-7, with D tentatively TRBD1 (5 bases). This CDR3 region has 13 residues. Germline V gene sequence: CDR1 SGHVS, CDR2 FNYEAQ. Trimming cost V 5 bases and J 3 bases, with 11 bases left between them. DNA of the CDR3: TGTGCCAGCAGCACCTACAGGAGCTACGAGCAGTACTTC. This encodes CASSTYRSYEQYF.

Only one count was recorded for this clone. The V call is TRBV7-2, the J call TRBJ2-7; TRBD1 or TRBD2 may be the D gene (5 bases each). Germline V gene lookup returns CDR1 SGHTA and CDR2 FQGNSA. V was cut by 3 bases and J by 3 bases, with 21 bases left in between. This CDR3 spans 17 amino acids. CDR3 residues: CASSLAGRGAPHYEQYF. In nucleotides, the CDR3 is TGTGCCAGCAGCTTGGCCGGTAGAGGGGCCCCCCACTACGAGCAGTACTTC.